A selection of T cell receptor beta chains follows, all from one sample in a study of metastatic and nonmetastatic thyroid tumors. From the PCR reads, TCRdb re-called clones with MiXCR. The sample lists roughly 20,000 clones; approximately 22% were seen once. The sequenced sample was adjacent normal tissue. The receptors originated from a female donor with papillary thyroid cancer or a benign thyroid nodule (not recorded which). Some clones in this sample may be carry-over from other donors' samples. The CDR3 runs from the conserved cysteine through the conserved F or W. The order of the fields is clone size, J gene, D gene, V gene, CDR3 protein, CDR3 DNA. A D gene is named only where the DNA matches it firmly. Size is stated for part of the rows, as once, few or many counts, or as a class when the clone is expanded.

>NA|TRBJ1-2|NA|TRBV27
CASSLSPAGAYGYTF
TGTGCCAGCAGCTTATCTCCAGCAGGGGCGTATGGCTACACCTTC
>many|TRBJ1-2|NA|TRBV12-3/TRBV12-4
CAVGHPNYGYTF
TGTGCCGTAGGACACCCTAACTATGGCTACACCTTC
>few|TRBJ2-3|TRBD2|TRBV20-1
CSAGGSWADTQYF
TGCAGTGCTGGCGGGAGTTGGGCAGATACGCAGTATTTT
>NA|TRBJ2-2|TRBD2|TRBV5-1
CASSLLAGGPEGTGELFF
TGCGCCAGCAGCTTGCTAGCGGGAGGGCCGGAGGGCACCGGGGAGCTGTTTTTT
>NA|TRBJ1-1|TRBD1|TRBV6-1
CASRLTGGGVTEAFF
TGTGCCAGCAGGCTGACAGGGGGAGGGGTCACTGAAGCTTTCTTT
>NA|TRBJ2-7|NA|TRBV5-1
CASRLDSPYEQYF
TGCGCCAGCAGACTCGACAGTCCCTACGAGCAGTACTTC
>medium-sized|TRBJ2-3|NA|TRBV6-1
CASRVTTSTDTQYF
TGTGCCAGCAGGGTTACGACTAGCACAGATACGCAGTATTTT
>NA|TRBJ1-5|NA|TRBV6-4
CASSESPTGNQPQHF
TGTGCCAGCAGTGAATCTCCAACGGGCAATCAGCCCCAGCATTTT
>medium-sized|TRBJ2-1|NA|TRBV12-3/TRBV12-4
CASTLSTSSYNEQFF
TGTGCCAGCACCCTGAGTACAAGCTCCTACAATGAGCAGTTCTTC
>few|TRBJ2-2|TRBD1|TRBV19
CASSPRDSGAGELFF
TGTGCCAGTAGTCCCCGGGACAGTGGGGCCGGGGAGCTGTTTTTT
>NA|TRBJ2-1|NA|TRBV9
CASSVSERNEQFF
TGTGCCAGCAGCGTATCGGAAAGGAATGAGCAGTTCTTC
>many|TRBJ2-5|NA|TRBV5-6
CASSLTGSSGETQYF
TGTGCCAGCAGCTTGACAGGGTCATCGGGAGAGACCCAGTACTTC
>NA|TRBJ1-1|NA|TRBV18
CASSPESGAGTEAFF
TGTGCCAGCTCACCAGAGAGCGGGGCCGGCACTGAAGCTTTCTTT
>many|TRBJ2-3|NA|TRBV6-4
CASSKTATSTDTQYF
TGTGCCAGCAGCAAGACAGCTACTAGCACAGATACGCAGTATTTT
>many|TRBJ1-2|NA|TRBV4-3
CASSQRGGNYGYTF
TGCGCCAGCAGCCAAAGGGGAGGGAACTATGGCTACACCTTC
>NA|TRBJ2-3|TRBD2|TRBV20-1
CSALGLAIDTQYF
TGCAGTGCTCTGGGACTAGCAATAGATACGCAGTATTTT
>NA|TRBJ1-1|NA|TRBV11-1
CASSLGDRPNTEAFF
TGTGCCAGCAGCTTGGGTGACAGGCCGAACACTGAAGCTTTCTTT
>few|TRBJ2-1|NA|TRBV5-1
CASRQGHEQFF
TGCGCCAGCAGACAGGGCCATGAGCAGTTCTTC
>NA|TRBJ2-1|NA|TRBV9
CASSVATRARGNEQFF
TGTGCCAGCAGCGTAGCTACGAGAGCCCGGGGCAATGAGCAGTTCTTC
>NA|TRBJ2-2|NA|TRBV28
CAVGTTNTGELFF
TGTGCCGTCGGGACAACGAACACCGGGGAGCTGTTTTTT
>few|TRBJ1-3|TRBD1|TRBV5-1
CASSLDWAGGISGNTIYF
TGCGCCAGCAGCTTGGATTGGGCAGGGGGGATCTCTGGAAACACCATATATTTT
>many|TRBJ2-2|NA|TRBV24-1
CATSDSSVAGYIPNTGELFF
TGTGCCACCAGTGATTCATCAGTCGCAGGGTATATACCCAACACCGGGGAGCTGTTTTTT
>NA|TRBJ2-5|TRBD2|TRBV20-1
CSARGASGRIETQYF
TGCAGTGCTAGGGGGGCTAGCGGGAGGATAGAGACCCAGTACTTC
>medium-sized|TRBJ2-7|TRBD1|TRBV28
CASSPGAGTGFYEQYF
TGTGCCAGCAGTCCCGGGGCAGGGACAGGGTTCTACGAGCAGTACTTC
>many|TRBJ1-3|TRBD1|TRBV6-5
CASSYGGQPFSGNTIYF
TGTGCCAGCAGTTACGGGGGACAGCCTTTCTCTGGAAACACCATATATTTT
>medium-sized|TRBJ2-7|TRBD2|TRBV6-1
CASSELGGGEQYF
TGTGCCAGCAGTGAACTTGGGGGGGGCGAGCAGTACTTC
>many|TRBJ1-3|NA|TRBV7-8
CASSLSRNTIYF
TGTGCCAGCAGCTTATCAAGAAACACCATATATTTT
>NA|TRBJ2-5|NA|TRBV2
CASSVVETQYF
TGTGCCAGCAGTGTAGTGGAGACCCAGTACTTC
>few|TRBJ2-7|NA|TRBV12-3/TRBV12-4
CASSLGAGVYEQYF
TGTGCCAGCAGTTTAGGGGCAGGGGTCTACGAGCAGTACTTC
>medium-sized|TRBJ2-3|NA|TRBV10-1
CASSGEIAEDTQYF
TGCGCCAGCAGTGGGGAAATAGCGGAGGATACGCAGTATTTT
>medium-sized|TRBJ1-1|NA|TRBV28
CASNLGGTEAFF
TGTGCCAGCAACCTAGGGGGGACTGAAGCTTTCTTT
>NA|TRBJ2-1|NA|TRBV20-1
CSARAGSSYNEQFF
TGCAGTGCTAGAGCGGGGAGCTCCTACAATGAGCAGTTCTTC
>medium-sized|TRBJ2-7|NA|TRBV28
CASSFHNPATYEQYF
TGTGCCAGCAGTTTCCATAACCCAGCCACCTACGAGCAGTACTTC
>NA|TRBJ2-1|NA|TRBV6-4
CASSYSSWGGEQFF
TGTGCCAGTAGTTACTCGTCATGGGGTGGTGAGCAGTTCTTC
>NA|TRBJ2-7|NA|TRBV19
CASSINPGPSYEQYF
TGTGCCAGTAGTATTAACCCCGGACCCTCCTACGAGCAGTACTTC
>few|TRBJ1-6|TRBD1|TRBV10-1
CAMNRDRGPILFYNSPLHF
TGCGCCATGAACCGGGACAGGGGGCCTATACTCTTCTATAATTCACCCCTCCACTTT
>few|TRBJ2-7|TRBD1|TRBV6-1
CASSGSGTGYIGEQYF
TGTGCCAGCAGTGGTTCCGGGACAGGGTATATTGGGGAGCAGTACTTC
>once|TRBJ2-2|NA|TRBV20-1
CSARDPGAGELFF
TGCAGTGCTAGAGATCCGGGGGCCGGGGAGCTGTTTTTT